This T cell receptor beta chain appears in the sequencing data of a study of shared clonotypes between healthy human individuals. Points from the study as a whole: Several donors had roughly 5% of their naive CD4 clonotypes in common. Some clonotypes were shared by all four sorted-subset donors, while others were not shared. The non-shared ones had lower generation probabilities than the shared ones. Generally, naive subsets came out with larger estimated richness than memory subsets.

Per sorted-subset replicate PCR, input was approximately 200 ng DNA, representing some 30,000 T cell genomes. Repertoires were generated with immunoSEQ multiplex PCR, while TCRdb's copy carries only in-frame clones and drops some. The table lists roughly 1,800,000 clones, roughly 95% of them singletons. Note on this clone: Its antigen is unknown.

CD45RO-negative CD8 cells positively selected for CCR7 made up the naive population, which excluded terminally differentiated effector memory CD45RA+ cells. V was clipped by 7 bases and J by 8 bases, with 18 bases between them. The CDR3 sequence is 14 residues long. Germline V CDR1 and CDR2: PRHDT, FYEKMQ (reference sequence). The chain carries TRBV13 and TRBJ2-1; D is perhaps TRBD2 (6 bases). Sample: naive CD8+ T cells sorted from blood. The clonotype was recovered from a man aged 18-30 years in good health. The CDR3 sequence is CASTSYGGGDEQFF. CDR3 in DNA: TGTGCCAGCACGTCCTATGGGGGAGGAGATGAGCAGTTCTTC.